Listed below are T cell receptor beta chains from one sample, sequenced in a study of T cells in Graves' hyperthyroidism and ophthalmopathy. One entry per CDR3 protein, called by TCRdb with MiXCR from the multiplex PCR reads. Of roughly 380,000 distinct CDR3 sequences listed, roughly an eighth are singletons. Sequencing input: blood. The receptors were sampled from a woman under 30 with Graves' hyperthyroidism. Each CDR3 is given with its conserved first and last residue. A D gene is named only where the DNA matches it firmly. Expanded clones get a size class; other rows say once, few or many, or leave the size out.

J: TRBJ1-2; D: -; V: TRBV12-5; size: many; DNA: TGTGCTAGTGGTTACCTTCAAGGGGGCTACACCTTC; CDR3: CASGYLQGGYTF
J: TRBJ2-1; D: TRBD2; V: TRBV12-3/TRBV12-4; size: many; DNA: TGTGCCAGCAGACCGGGACTAGCGGGAGACTATGAGCAGTTCTTC; CDR3: CASRPGLAGDYEQFF
J: TRBJ2-3; D: -; V: TRBV7-9; size: -; DNA: TGTGCCAGCAGCCAGTCTCGGAGGGGGCGGACAGATACGCAGTATTTT; CDR3: CASSQSRRGRTDTQYF
J: TRBJ1-2; D: TRBD1; V: TRBV6-2/TRBV6-3; size: few; DNA: TGTGCCAGCAGTTACGGGACAGGGAATGGCTACACCTTC; CDR3: CASSYGTGNGYTF
J: TRBJ1-2; D: -; V: TRBV20-1; size: -; DNA: TGCAGTGCTAGAGTTCCACCGGGGGTCAGCTACACCTTC; CDR3: CSARVPPGVSYTF
J: TRBJ2-5; D: TRBD2; V: TRBV9; size: many; DNA: TGTGCCAGCAGCGTAGGAGTAGCGGGACCCCAAGAGACCCAGTACTTC; CDR3: CASSVGVAGPQETQYF
J: TRBJ2-3; D: TRBD2; V: TRBV20-1; size: -; DNA: TGCAGTGCTAGTAATGGGCCTGAAGGGACTAGCGGGGTCACAGATACGCAGTATTTT; CDR3: CSASNGPEGTSGVTDTQYF
J: TRBJ2-7; D: -; V: TRBV19; size: many; DNA: TGTGCCAGTAGTATTGACGGCAGATTCTCCTACGAGCAGTACTTC; CDR3: CASSIDGRFSYEQYF
J: TRBJ1-2; D: -; V: TRBV20-1; size: many; DNA: TGCAGTGCTAGAAAACCGGCTTATGGCTACACCTTC; CDR3: CSARKPAYGYTF
J: TRBJ2-5; D: -; V: TRBV11-2; size: many; DNA: TGTGCCAGCAGCCCGGGACCGAATGGGGAGACCCAGTACTTC; CDR3: CASSPGPNGETQYF